This entry features one TCR beta chain sequence. This clone has just one count. What this receptor recognizes is not known. No qualities accompany the bases; no much larger clone lies one base away. From a lookup of the germline V gene, CDR1 and CDR2 are SQVTM and ANQGSEA. The CDR3 contains 14 residues, cysteine and phenylalanine counted. Only CDR3 DNA remains: 42 bases, in frame from the first base. At the junction V is shortened by 6 bases and J by 4 bases; bases outside the gene matches: 10. The data derive from a study of blood T cell repertoires in COVID-19 (dated by TCRdb to 2020 to 2021). For context, the study as a whole: Samples from collaborators originated in the United States, Italy and Spain and spanned both the acute and convalescent phases of COVID-19. The samples were drawn from two sources: the first 160 participants of the ongoing ImmuneRACE study, and over 1,000 subjects contributed by 6 global collaborators. Subjects who had been exposed to COVID-19, were actively infected with it, or had recovered from it provided the deeply sampled blood TCRbeta repertoires that made up the dataset. The repertoires were made available in a free public database intended to serve as a resource for research on the immune response to SARS-CoV-2. The prospective study material was composed of cDNA or gDNA derived from T cells, B-cell-depleted T cells, or PBMCs. Sample metadata almost always included a de-identified subject ID, COVID-19 status, age in years and sex. Where available, HLA class I and class II types were taken from metadata supplied by the sample provider and were not determined by assay-based typing. Results the study describes overall, beyond this receptor: The amount of clinical and demographic metadata varied by source and participant and was provided uncurated.

In Seattle, one collaborating source enrolled patients while the infection was active and tracked those patients longitudinally over the course of disease. Collaborating institutions collected whole blood in K2EDTA tubes following their own protocols. For TCRbeta analysis, collaborator samples were shipped as frozen whole blood, as isolated PBMCs, or as DNA extracted from either sample type. TCRbeta CDR3 regions were amplified from genomic DNA using the immunoSEQ Assay, a bias-controlled multiplex PCR. On the study's bioinformatics: The number of nucleated cells in each sample was estimated by amplification of reference gene primers within the assay. To quantify the absolute abundance of each unique TCRbeta CDR3 rearrangement, sequence reads were collapsed and filtered. For each sample, productive Simpson clonality was calculated as the square root of Simpson's diversity index over productive rearrangements. The clones in this table, taken by TCRdb from immuneACCESS, are in-frame only. Not every clone is retained; where verified, under half of the shortfall comes from an unresolved V gene, and the cause of the rest is unknown. The V and J calls and clone size were taken over from that table, and D and trimming were inferred from the DNA. The sample table records about 100,000 clones; 80% to 95% of these occur just once. The ten top clones hold 1.9% of the sample.

Here the chain combines TRBV29-1 and TRBJ1-2; 8 of the junction bases match TRBD1. This TCR derives from a woman in her 50s with COVID-19, enrolled during active disease. Sequencing used peripheral blood. The CDR3 loop reads CSVDLDRGGYGYTF. The DNA is TGCAGCGTCGACCTAGACAGGGGAGGCTATGGCTACACCTTC.